The clone carrying this T cell receptor beta chain occurred once. The record originates from a study of human thymus T cells. Thymic tissue was derived from resections collected during corrective heart surgery. All donors were healthy Finnish infants who were undergoing corrective surgery to treat congenital heart defects. TCRdb keeps only in-frame clones here, not all; method: immunoSEQ multiplex PCR. Seen here are 86,000 or so clones, approximately 97% observed once, and the top ten hold 0.025% to 0.04%. The germline V gene encodes CDR1 SNHLY and CDR2 FYNNEI. The J segment lost 0 bases and the V segment lost 3 bases, leaving 14 bases of the junction unmatched. The CDR3 runs 20 residues.

The chain couples TRBV2 to TRBJ1-6, with 7 bases that match TRBD1. The material sequenced was thymus tissue. This TCR came from a boy in the first two years of life with a congenital heart defect but otherwise immunologically healthy. Written as DNA, the CDR3 is TGTGCCAGCAGTGACGGCAAATGGCAGGGGGGCAGCTCCTATAATTCACCCCTCCACTTT. As protein: CASSDGKWQGGSSYNSPLHF.